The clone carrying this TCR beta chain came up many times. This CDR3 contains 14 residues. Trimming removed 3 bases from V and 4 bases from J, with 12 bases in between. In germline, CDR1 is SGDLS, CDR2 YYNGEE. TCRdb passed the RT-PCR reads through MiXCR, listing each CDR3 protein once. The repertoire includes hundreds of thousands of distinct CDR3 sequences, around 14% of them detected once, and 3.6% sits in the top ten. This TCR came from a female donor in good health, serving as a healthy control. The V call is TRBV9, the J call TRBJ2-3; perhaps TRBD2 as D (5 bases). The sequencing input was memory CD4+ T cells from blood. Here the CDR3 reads CASSEMLAADTQYF. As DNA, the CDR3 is TGTGCCAGCAGCGAGATGCTAGCAGCAGATACGCAGTATTTT.